This record covers a single T cell receptor beta chain. Many counts were recorded for this clonotype. Its antigen target is currently unknown. Base qualities are not recorded, but no much larger clone differs from it by a single base. The library relied on RT-PCR. Reads for this sample came from an Illumina HiSeq 2500. Starting from the raw public reads, TCRdb applied fastp trimming at Q25, assembled clones with MiXCR and retained in-frame beta chains. Rows matching on CDR3 protein sequence are summarized as one entry with the most common DNA and genes. Present in this sample are 500,000 to 550,000 distinct CDR3 sequences, 6.5% to 8% of which were seen just once. About an eighth of the sample is taken by the ten largest. The source of the sample is a study of response to subunit inactivated influenza vaccine (dated by TCRdb to between 2018 and 2020). About the full investigation: Deep quantitative T cell receptor repertoire profiling was used in the study to track responses to a trivalent subunit inactivated influenza vaccine.

Results and caveats for the whole study, not just this receptor: The authors proposed that each seasonal influenza vaccination may bring in only a limited number of new T cells.

The receptor's source is a man aged 50 to 75 who received an inactivated influenza vaccine. Donor details come from another sample of the same person, matched by shared clones. The specimen was PBMCs from blood, collected less than 30 months after vaccination.

In nucleotides, the sequence is TGTGCCACCAGCCGAGGGCATAGCAATCAGCCCCAGCATTTT. It encodes CATSRGHSNQPQHF. The chain is encoded by TRBV15 joined to TRBJ1-5; the D gene identity is not certain. V drops 5 bases and J drops 0 bases, leaving 8 bases in between. CDR1 and CDR2 were assigned from the germline V gene (reference sequence) as LNHNV and YYDKDF. Taken from cysteine to phenylalanine, the CDR3 has 14 residues. Of all the DNA, just the CDR3 is kept, 42 bases in frame from base 1.